This paragraph reports one T cell receptor beta chain. V shed 1 base and J shed 3 bases, with 9 bases lying between them. The germline CDR1 and CDR2 sequences are MDHEN and SYDVKM. There are 15 residues in the CDR3. Original methodology: How many nucleated cells were present was estimated from reference gene primer amplification. Only in-frame clones appear in the TCRdb table, and some are missing; sequencing was by immunoSEQ multiplex PCR. Clone size and V and J calls were adopted from that table, with D and trimming inferred from the DNA. The table includes approximately 200,000 clones, about nine tenths detected once. The data were taken from a study of blood T cell repertoires in COVID-19. Study as a whole: From the United States, Italy and Spain came samples of acute and convalescent COVID-19.

The receptor was isolated from a woman in her 30s with acute or convalescent COVID-19. Sample: peripheral blood. The chain carries TRBV28 and TRBJ1-4; the D gene is possibly TRBD1 (5 bases). The DNA for the CDR3 is TGTGCCAGCAGTTTATTGGGGGGGGCTAATGAAAAACTGTTTTTT. Its protein product is CASSLLGGANEKLFF.